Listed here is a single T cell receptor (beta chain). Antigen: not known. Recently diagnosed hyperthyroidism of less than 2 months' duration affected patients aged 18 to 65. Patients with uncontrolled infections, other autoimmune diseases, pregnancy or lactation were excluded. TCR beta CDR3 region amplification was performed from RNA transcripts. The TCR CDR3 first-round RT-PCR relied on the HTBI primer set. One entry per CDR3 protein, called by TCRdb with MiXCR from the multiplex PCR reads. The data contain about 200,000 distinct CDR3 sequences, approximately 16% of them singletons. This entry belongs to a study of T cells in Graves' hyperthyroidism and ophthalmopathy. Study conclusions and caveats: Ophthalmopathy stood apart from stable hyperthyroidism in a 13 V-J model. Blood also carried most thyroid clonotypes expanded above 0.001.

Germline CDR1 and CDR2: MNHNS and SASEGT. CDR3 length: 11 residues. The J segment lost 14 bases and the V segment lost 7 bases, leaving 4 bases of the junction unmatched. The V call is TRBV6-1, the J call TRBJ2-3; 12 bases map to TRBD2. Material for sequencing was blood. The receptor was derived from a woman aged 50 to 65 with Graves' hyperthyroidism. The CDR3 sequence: CASIGLAGSYF. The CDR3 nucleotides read TGTGCCAGCATAGGACTAGCGGGATCGTATTTT.